The rows below give T cell receptor beta chains drawn from one sample of a study of regulatory T cells in long-lasting Graves disease. In TCRdb, the multiplex PCR reads were re-called with MiXCR into one record per CDR3 protein. The repertoire holds over 650,000 distinct CDR3 sequences, with about 32% as singletons. The input for sequencing was peripheral blood mononuclear cells (PBMCs), taken when the disease was refractory, from a patient treated with antithyroid drugs. Source of these receptors: a female donor with Graves disease. CDR3s leave out the opening cysteine and the closing phenylalanine or tryptophan.

TRBV2 | ASSEPGRGELF
TRBV5-6 | ASSLVAGIGELF
TRBV20-1 | SAKSGAYNSPLH
TRBV20-1 | SARAPRGIGNQPQH
TRBV28 | ASSGGSWHGYT
TRBV12-3/TRBV12-4 | ASSGRGGTNTGELF
TRBV13 | ASSSRGNSPLH
TRBV19 | ASSIDNRGRKGYT
TRBV20-1 | SASRQGGNQPQH
TRBV6-5 | ASSYLAGSGSGANVLT
TRBV19 | ASSGGQGERETQY
TRBV25-1 | ASRRRGAVGEDTEAF
TRBV6-1 | ASSVGRTGNYEQY
TRBV6-1 | ATRSSGANTGELF
TRBV28 | ASSSHGGEKLF
TRBV7-9 | ASSFSTGGELGGNQPQH
TRBV30 | AWSVGTGLDEQY
TRBV19 | ASSKDSQNTEAF
TRBV6-5 | ASSYGGTVTEAF
TRBV3-1 | ASSQDLVSGARSGYT
TRBV28 | ASSSGTGVGTNYGYT
TRBV6-1 | ASSARGAEIAKNIQY
TRBV6-2/TRBV6-3 | ASSPMAVAGNQPQH
TRBV6-1 | ASSGVMPDNSPLH
TRBV12-3/TRBV12-4 | ASRRTDEQY
TRBV3-1 | ASSQNTAANYGYT
TRBV28 | ASRSPYQPQH
TRBV18 | ASSPRGGGRFTEAF
TRBV29-1 | SVEGLAGVSTDTQY
TRBV6-1 | ASSEEGVAVQETQY
TRBV30 | AWSVLDYGYT
TRBV2 | ASRKGQGLDQPQH
TRBV7-6 | ASSLVWGREGETQY